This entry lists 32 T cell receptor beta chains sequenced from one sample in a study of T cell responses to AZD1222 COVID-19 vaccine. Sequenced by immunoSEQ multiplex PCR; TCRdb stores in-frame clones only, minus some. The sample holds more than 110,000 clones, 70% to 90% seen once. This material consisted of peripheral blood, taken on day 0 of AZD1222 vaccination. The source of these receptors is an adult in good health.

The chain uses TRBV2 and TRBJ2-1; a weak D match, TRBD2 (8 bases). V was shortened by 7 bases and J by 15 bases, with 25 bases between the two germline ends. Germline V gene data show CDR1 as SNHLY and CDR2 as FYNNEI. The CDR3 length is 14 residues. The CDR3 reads CASIRGQGGLELFF. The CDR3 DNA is TGTGCCAGCATCCGCGGTCAGGGGGGACTAGAATTGTTCTTC.

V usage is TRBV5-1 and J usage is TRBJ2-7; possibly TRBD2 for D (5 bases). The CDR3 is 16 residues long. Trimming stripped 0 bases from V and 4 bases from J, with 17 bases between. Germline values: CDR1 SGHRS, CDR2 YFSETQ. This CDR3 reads CASSLDASGSVYEQYF. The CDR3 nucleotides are TGCGCCAGCAGCTTGGACGCTTCGGGATCCGTTTACGAGCAGTACTTC. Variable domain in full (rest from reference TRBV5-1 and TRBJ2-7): KAGVTQTPRYLIKTRGQQVTLSCSPISGHRSVSWYQQTPGQGLQFLFEYFSETQRNKGNFPGRFSGRQFSNSRSEMNVSTLELGDSALYLCASSLDASGSVYEQYFGPGTRLTVT.

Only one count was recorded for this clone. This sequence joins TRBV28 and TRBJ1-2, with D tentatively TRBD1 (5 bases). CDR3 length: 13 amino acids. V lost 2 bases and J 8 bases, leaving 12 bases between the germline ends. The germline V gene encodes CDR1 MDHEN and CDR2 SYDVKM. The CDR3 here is CASSLHMGQGYTF. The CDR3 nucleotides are TGTGCCAGCAGTTTACATATGGGGCAGGGCTACACCTTC.

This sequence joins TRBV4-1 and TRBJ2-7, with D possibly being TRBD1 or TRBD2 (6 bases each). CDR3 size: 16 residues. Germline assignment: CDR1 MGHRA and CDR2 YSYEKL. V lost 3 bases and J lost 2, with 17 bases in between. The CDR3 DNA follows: TGCGCCAGCAGCCATCCTTCAGGGGCGGGGACCTACGAGCAGTACTTC. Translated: CASSHPSGAGTYEQYF.

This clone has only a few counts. DNA for the CDR3: TGTGCCAGCAGCCAAGATCTAAAACAGGCAGTTGAAAAACTGTTTTTT. Amino acids: CASSQDLKQAVEKLFF. The gene calls are TRBV4-2 and TRBJ1-4; TRBD1 is a possible D gene (5 bases). From germline, CDR1 is LGHNA and CDR2 YNFKEQ. The CDR3 consists of 16 residues. V was clipped by 0 bases and J by 7 bases, with 15 bases between them.

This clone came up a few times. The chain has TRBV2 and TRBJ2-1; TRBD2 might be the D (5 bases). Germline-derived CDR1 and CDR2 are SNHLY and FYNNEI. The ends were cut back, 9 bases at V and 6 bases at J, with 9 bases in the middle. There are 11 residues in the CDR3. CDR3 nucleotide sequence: TGTGCCAGTACTAGAGGCAATGAGCAGTTCTTC. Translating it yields CASTRGNEQFF. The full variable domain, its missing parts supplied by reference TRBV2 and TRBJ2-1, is EPEVTQTPSHQVTQMGQEVILRCVPISNHLYFYWYRQILGQKVEFLVSFYNNEISEKSEIFDDQFSVERPDGSNFTLKIRSTKLEDSAMYFCASTRGNEQFFGPGTRLTVL.

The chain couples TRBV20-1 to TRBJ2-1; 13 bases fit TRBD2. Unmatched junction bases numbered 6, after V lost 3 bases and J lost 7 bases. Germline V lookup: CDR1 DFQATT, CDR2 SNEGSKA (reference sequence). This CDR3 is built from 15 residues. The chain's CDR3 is CSASGTSGIVNEQFF. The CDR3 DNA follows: TGCAGTGCTAGTGGGACTAGCGGGATTGTGAATGAGCAGTTCTTC.

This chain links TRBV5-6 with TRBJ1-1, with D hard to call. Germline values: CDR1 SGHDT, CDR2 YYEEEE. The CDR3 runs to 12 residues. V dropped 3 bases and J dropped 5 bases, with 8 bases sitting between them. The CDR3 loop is CASSWRGTEAFF. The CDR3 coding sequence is TGTGCCAGCAGCTGGAGAGGGACTGAAGCTTTCTTT.

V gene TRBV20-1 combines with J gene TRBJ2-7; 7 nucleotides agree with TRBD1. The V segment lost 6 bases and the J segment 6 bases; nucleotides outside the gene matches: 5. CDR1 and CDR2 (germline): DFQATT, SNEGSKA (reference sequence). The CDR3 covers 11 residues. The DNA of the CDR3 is TGCAGTGCCATGACAGGGATCGAGCAGTACTTC. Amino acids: CSAMTGIEQYF.

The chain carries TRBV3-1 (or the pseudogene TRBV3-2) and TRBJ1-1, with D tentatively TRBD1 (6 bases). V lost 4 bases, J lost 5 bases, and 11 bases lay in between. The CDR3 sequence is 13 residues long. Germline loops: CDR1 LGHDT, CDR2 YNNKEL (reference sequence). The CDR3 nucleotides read TGTGCCAGCAGCCTAGGAGGACAGACTGAAGCTTTCTTT. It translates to CASSLGGQTEAFF.

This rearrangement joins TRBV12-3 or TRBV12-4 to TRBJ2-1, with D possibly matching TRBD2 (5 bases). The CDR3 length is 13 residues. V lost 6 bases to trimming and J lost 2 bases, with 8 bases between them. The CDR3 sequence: CASRTTAYNEQFF. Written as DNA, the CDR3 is TGTGCCAGCAGGACTACCGCCTACAATGAGCAGTTCTTC.

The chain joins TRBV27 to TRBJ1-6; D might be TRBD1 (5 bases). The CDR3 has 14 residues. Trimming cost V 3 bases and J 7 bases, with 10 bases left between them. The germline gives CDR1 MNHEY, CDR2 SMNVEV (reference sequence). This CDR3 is CASSLPGYNSPLHF. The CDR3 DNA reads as TGTGCCAGCAGTTTGCCAGGGTACAATTCACCCCTCCACTTT.

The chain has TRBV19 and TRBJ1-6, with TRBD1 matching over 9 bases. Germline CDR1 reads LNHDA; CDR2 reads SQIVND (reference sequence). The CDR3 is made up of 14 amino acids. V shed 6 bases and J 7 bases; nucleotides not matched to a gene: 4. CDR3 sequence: CASRPGQGNSPLHF. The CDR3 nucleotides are TGTGCCAGTAGACCCGGACAGGGGAATTCACCCCTCCACTTT.

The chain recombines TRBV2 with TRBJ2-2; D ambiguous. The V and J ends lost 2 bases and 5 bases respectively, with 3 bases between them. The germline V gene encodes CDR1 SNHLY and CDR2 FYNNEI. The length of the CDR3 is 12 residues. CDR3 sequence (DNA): TGTGCCAGCAGTGAACGGACCGGGGAGCTGTTTTTT. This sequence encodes CASSERTGELFF.

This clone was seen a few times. CDR3 DNA: TGCGCCAGCAGCCTGACAGGGGAGCAGTTCTTC. This sequence encodes CASSLTGEQFF. This rearrangement joins TRBV4-1 to TRBJ2-1; 7 bases agree with TRBD1. Germline CDR1 reads MGHRA; CDR2 reads YSYEKL. The CDR3 loop spans 11 amino acids. With V trimmed by 4 bases and J by 10 bases, 1 base remained unmatched.

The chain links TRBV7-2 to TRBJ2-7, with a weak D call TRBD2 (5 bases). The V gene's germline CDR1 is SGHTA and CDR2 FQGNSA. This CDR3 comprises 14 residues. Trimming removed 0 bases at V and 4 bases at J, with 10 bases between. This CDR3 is CASSLAGVRYEQYF. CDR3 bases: TGTGCCAGCAGCTTAGCGGGAGTAAGATACGAGCAGTACTTC.

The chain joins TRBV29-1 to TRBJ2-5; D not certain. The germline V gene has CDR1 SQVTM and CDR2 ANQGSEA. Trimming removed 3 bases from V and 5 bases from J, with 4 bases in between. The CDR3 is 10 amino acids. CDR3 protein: CSVEFETQYF. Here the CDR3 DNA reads TGCAGCGTTGAGTTTGAGACCCAGTACTTC.

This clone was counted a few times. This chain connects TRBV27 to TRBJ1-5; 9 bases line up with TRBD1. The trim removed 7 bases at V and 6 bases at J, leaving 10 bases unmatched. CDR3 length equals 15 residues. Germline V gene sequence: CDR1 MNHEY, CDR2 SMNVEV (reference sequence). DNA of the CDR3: TGTGCCAGCACCTTAACAGGGGGCGGCGGTCAGCCCCAGCATTTT. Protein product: CASTLTGGGGQPQHF.

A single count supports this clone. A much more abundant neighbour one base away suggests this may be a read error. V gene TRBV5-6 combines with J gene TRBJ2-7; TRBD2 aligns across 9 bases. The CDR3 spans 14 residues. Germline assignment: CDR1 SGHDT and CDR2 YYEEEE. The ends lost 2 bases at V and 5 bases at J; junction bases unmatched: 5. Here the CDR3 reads CASSFGGGANEQYF. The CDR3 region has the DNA TGTGCCAGCAGCTTCGGCGGGGGGGCGAACGAGCAGTACTTC. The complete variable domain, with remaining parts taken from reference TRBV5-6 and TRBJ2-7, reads DAGVTQSPTHLIKTRGQQVTLRCSPKSGHDTVSWYQQALGQGPQFIFQYYEEEERQRGNFPDRFSGHQFPNYSSELNVNALLLGDSALYLCASSFGGGANEQYFGPGTRLTVT.

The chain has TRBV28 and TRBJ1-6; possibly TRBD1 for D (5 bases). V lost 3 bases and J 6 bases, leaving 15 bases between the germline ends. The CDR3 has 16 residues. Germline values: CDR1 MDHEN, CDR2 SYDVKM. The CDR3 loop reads CASSLRQWSGNSPLHF. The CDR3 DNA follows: TGTGCCAGCAGTTTGAGACAGTGGTCCGGTAATTCACCCCTCCACTTT.

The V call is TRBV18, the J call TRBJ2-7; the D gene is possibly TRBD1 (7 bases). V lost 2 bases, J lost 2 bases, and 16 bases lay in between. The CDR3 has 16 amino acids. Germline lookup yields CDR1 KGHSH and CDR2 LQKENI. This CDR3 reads CASSPVGGGLTYEQYF. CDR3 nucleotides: TGTGCCAGCTCACCAGTAGGAGGGGGCCTGACCTACGAGCAGTACTTC.

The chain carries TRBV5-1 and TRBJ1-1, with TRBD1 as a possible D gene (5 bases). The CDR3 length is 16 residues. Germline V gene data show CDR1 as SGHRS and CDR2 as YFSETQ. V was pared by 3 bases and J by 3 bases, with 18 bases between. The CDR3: CASSSKRQGGDTEAFF. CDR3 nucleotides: TGCGCCAGCAGCTCGAAGAGGCAGGGAGGGGACACTGAAGCTTTCTTT.

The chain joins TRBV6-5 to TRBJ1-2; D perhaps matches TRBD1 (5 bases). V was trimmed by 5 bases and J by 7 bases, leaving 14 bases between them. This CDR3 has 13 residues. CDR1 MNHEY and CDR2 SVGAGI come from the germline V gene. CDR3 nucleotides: TGTGCCAGCAGTCGGGACTCAGCGGCTGGCTACACCTTC. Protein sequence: CASSRDSAAGYTF.

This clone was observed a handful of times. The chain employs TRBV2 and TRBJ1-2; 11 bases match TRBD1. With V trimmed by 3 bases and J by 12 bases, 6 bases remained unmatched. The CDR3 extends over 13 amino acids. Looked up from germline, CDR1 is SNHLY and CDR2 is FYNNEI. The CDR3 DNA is TGTGCCAGCAGTGAGGGACAGGGGGGAACGAACACCTTC. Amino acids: CASSEGQGGTNTF.

Here the CDR3 DNA reads TGCGCCAGCAGCTTGAACGGGAGAGACACCGGGGAGCTGTTTTTT. This translates into CASSLNGRDTGELFF. The chain joins TRBV5-1 to TRBJ2-2, with a possible D match to TRBD2 (6 bases). V lost 1 base and J lost 3, with 10 bases in between. CDR3 length: 15 amino acids. CDR1 and CDR2 (germline): SGHRS, YFSETQ.

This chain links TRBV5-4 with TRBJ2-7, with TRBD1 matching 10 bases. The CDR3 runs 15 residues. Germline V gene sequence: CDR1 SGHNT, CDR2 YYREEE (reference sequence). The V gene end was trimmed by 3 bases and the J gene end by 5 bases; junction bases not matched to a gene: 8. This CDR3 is CASSSTGTGDNEQYF. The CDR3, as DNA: TGTGCCAGCAGCTCAACCGGGACAGGGGACAACGAGCAGTACTTC.

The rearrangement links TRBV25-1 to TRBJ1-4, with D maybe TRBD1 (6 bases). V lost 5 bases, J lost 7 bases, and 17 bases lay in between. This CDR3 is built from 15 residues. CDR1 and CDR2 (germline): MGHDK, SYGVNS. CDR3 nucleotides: TGTGCCAGCAGTTTACGACAGGATGAGAGTGAAAAACTGTTTTTT. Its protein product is CASSLRQDESEKLFF.

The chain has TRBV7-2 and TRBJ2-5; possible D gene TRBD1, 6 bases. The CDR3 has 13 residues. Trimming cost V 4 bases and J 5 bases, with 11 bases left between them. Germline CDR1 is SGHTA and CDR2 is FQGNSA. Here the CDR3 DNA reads TGTGCCAGCAGCTCCGGACAGTCGGAGACCCAGTACTTC. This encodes CASSSGQSETQYF. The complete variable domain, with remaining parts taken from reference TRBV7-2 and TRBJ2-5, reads GAGVSQSPSNKVTEKGKDVELRCDPISGHTALYWYRQSLGQGLEFLIYFQGNSAPDKSGLPSDRFSAERTGGSVSTLTIQRTQQEDSAVYLCASSSGQSETQYFGPGTRLLVL.

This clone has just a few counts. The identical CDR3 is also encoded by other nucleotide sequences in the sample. CDR3 DNA: TGTGCCAGCCGGGACAGGGGAAACTATGGCTACACCTTC. Protein: CASRDRGNYGYTF. The genes are TRBV28 and TRBJ1-2, with 10 bases fitting TRBD1. The CDR3 consists of 13 residues. The ends lost 8 bases at V and 2 bases at J; junction bases unmatched: 2. CDR1 and CDR2 from the germline V gene are MDHEN and SYDVKM.

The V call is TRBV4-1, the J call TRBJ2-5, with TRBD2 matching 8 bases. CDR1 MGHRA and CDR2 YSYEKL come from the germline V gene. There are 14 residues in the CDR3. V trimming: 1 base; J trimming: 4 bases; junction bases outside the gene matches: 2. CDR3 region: CASSQVGGGETQYF. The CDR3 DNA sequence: TGCGCCAGCAGCCAAGTCGGGGGGGGAGAGACCCAGTACTTC.

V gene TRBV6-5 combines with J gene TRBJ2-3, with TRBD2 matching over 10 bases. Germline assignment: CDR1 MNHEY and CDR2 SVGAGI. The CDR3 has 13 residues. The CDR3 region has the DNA TGTGCGACGACTAGCGGGTGGGGAGATACGCAGTATTTT. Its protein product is CATTSGWGDTQYF.

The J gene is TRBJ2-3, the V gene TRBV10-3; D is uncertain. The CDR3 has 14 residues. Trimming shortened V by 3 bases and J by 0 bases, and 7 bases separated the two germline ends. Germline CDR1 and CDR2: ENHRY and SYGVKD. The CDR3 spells CAISEWGSTDTQYF. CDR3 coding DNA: TGTGCCATCAGTGAATGGGGAAGCACAGATACGCAGTATTTT.